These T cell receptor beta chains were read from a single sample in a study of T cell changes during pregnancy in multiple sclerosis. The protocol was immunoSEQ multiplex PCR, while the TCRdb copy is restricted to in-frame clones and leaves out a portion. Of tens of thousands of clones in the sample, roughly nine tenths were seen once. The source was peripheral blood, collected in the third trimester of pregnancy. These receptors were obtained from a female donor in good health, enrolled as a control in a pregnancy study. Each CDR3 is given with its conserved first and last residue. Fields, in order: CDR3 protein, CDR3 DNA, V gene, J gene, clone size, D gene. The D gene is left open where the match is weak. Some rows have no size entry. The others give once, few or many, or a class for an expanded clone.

cdr3_aa: CASRVTGGNEKLFF
cdr3_nt: TGTGCCAGCAGGGTGACAGGGGGCAATGAAAAACTGTTTTTT
v_call: TRBV27
j_call: TRBJ1-4
clone_size: NA
d_call: TRBD1

cdr3_aa: CATSTSSYNEQFF
cdr3_nt: TGTGCCACCAGCACCAGTTCCTACAATGAGCAGTTCTTC
v_call: TRBV15
j_call: TRBJ2-1
clone_size: NA
d_call: NA

cdr3_aa: CSVVNRNTEAFF
cdr3_nt: TGCAGCGTTGTTAATAGGAACACTGAAGCTTTCTTT
v_call: TRBV29-1
j_call: TRBJ1-1
clone_size: NA
d_call: NA

cdr3_aa: CASSITAVRPGANVLTF
cdr3_nt: TGTGCCAGTAGTATTACCGCCGTCAGGCCCGGGGCCAACGTCCTGACTTTC
v_call: TRBV19
j_call: TRBJ2-6
clone_size: NA
d_call: NA

cdr3_aa: CASSLAGGAGETQYF
cdr3_nt: TGTGCCAGCAGCTTAGCGGGGGGGGCCGGAGAGACCCAGTACTTC
v_call: TRBV13
j_call: TRBJ2-5
clone_size: NA
d_call: TRBD2

cdr3_aa: CASSLAGGNQPQHF
cdr3_nt: TGTGCCAGCAGTTTAGCGGGGGGCAATCAGCCCCAGCATTTT
v_call: TRBV28
j_call: TRBJ1-5
clone_size: NA
d_call: NA

cdr3_aa: CAISETKTGLGAGAFF
cdr3_nt: TGTGCCATCAGTGAGACTAAGACGGGTCTGGGGGCTGGGGCTTTCTTT
v_call: TRBV10-3
j_call: TRBJ1-1
clone_size: once
d_call: NA

cdr3_aa: CASSFSGGNTEAFF
cdr3_nt: TGCGCCAGCAGCTTCTCGGGGGGGAACACTGAAGCTTTCTTT
v_call: TRBV5-1
j_call: TRBJ1-1
clone_size: NA
d_call: NA

cdr3_aa: CASREGDMLGETQYF
cdr3_nt: TGCGCCAGCAGGGAAGGGGACATGTTAGGAGAGACCCAGTACTTC
v_call: TRBV10-2
j_call: TRBJ2-5
clone_size: NA
d_call: NA

cdr3_aa: CASSLGQGAGGYTF
cdr3_nt: TGTGCCAGCAGCTTAGGCCAGGGGGCAGGAGGCTACACCTTC
v_call: TRBV7-2
j_call: TRBJ1-2
clone_size: NA
d_call: TRBD1

cdr3_aa: CASSPIESSGNTIYF
cdr3_nt: TGTGCCAGCTCACCCATCGAGAGCTCTGGAAACACCATATATTTT
v_call: TRBV18
j_call: TRBJ1-3
clone_size: NA
d_call: NA

cdr3_aa: CASSVKGGERAGGYTF
cdr3_nt: TGTGCCAGCAGCGTAAAGGGAGGGGAGCGGGCGGGTGGCTACACCTTC
v_call: TRBV7-2
j_call: TRBJ1-2
clone_size: NA
d_call: NA

cdr3_aa: CASSPVATGELFF
cdr3_nt: TGTGCCAGCTCACCAGTGGCCACCGGGGAGCTGTTTTTT
v_call: TRBV18
j_call: TRBJ2-2
clone_size: NA
d_call: NA

cdr3_aa: CASSPRGQGDTGELFF
cdr3_nt: TGTGCCAGCTCACCGCGGGGACAGGGTGACACCGGGGAGCTGTTTTTT
v_call: TRBV18
j_call: TRBJ2-2
clone_size: NA
d_call: TRBD1

cdr3_aa: CASSLWQGNYGYTF
cdr3_nt: TGTGCCAGCAGCTTATGGCAGGGGAACTATGGCTACACCTTC
v_call: TRBV7-2
j_call: TRBJ1-2
clone_size: once
d_call: NA

cdr3_aa: CASSMVTAGNTIYF
cdr3_nt: TGTGCCAGTAGTATGGTGACAGCGGGAAACACCATATATTTT
v_call: TRBV19
j_call: TRBJ1-3
clone_size: NA
d_call: NA

cdr3_aa: CASSPPGGGYEQFF
cdr3_nt: TGTGCCAGCTCACCACCAGGAGGAGGCTATGAGCAGTTCTTC
v_call: TRBV18
j_call: TRBJ2-1
clone_size: NA
d_call: NA

cdr3_aa: CASSLGLAGADEQFF
cdr3_nt: TGTGCCAGCAGCTTGGGACTAGCGGGAGCCGATGAGCAGTTCTTC
v_call: TRBV5-4
j_call: TRBJ2-1
clone_size: NA
d_call: TRBD2

cdr3_aa: CAIGEGEPTNEKLFF
cdr3_nt: TGTGCCATCGGAGAGGGGGAGCCAACTAATGAAAAACTGTTTTTT
v_call: TRBV10-3
j_call: TRBJ1-4
clone_size: NA
d_call: NA

cdr3_aa: CASSFYRDRVRTSGVYEQYF
cdr3_nt: TGTGCCAGCAGTTTTTACCGGGACAGGGTTCGGACTAGCGGGGTCTACGAGCAGTACTTC
v_call: TRBV27
j_call: TRBJ2-7
clone_size: NA
d_call: TRBD2

cdr3_aa: CASSYSRQAYEQCF
cdr3_nt: TGTGCCAGCAGTTACTCGCGACAGGCCTACGAGCAGTGCTTC
v_call: TRBV6-5
j_call: TRBJ2-7
clone_size: NA
d_call: NA

cdr3_aa: CASSQGGAIYEQYF
cdr3_nt: TGTGCCAGCTCACAAGGCGGGGCTATCTACGAGCAGTACTTC
v_call: TRBV18
j_call: TRBJ2-7
clone_size: NA
d_call: NA

cdr3_aa: CATPGGGGNEQFF
cdr3_nt: TGTGCCACCCCCGGCGGTGGCGGCAATGAGCAGTTCTTC
v_call: TRBV30
j_call: TRBJ2-1
clone_size: NA
d_call: NA

cdr3_aa: CASSLVPSGTSGGVGYNEQFF
cdr3_nt: TGCGCCAGCAGCTTGGTGCCCTCCGGGACTAGCGGGGGCGTGGGCTACAATGAGCAGTTCTTC
v_call: TRBV5-1
j_call: TRBJ2-1
clone_size: NA
d_call: TRBD2

cdr3_aa: CASSIRSGLDEQFF
cdr3_nt: TGTGCCAGTAGTATTAGGTCAGGGCTCGATGAGCAGTTCTTC
v_call: TRBV19
j_call: TRBJ2-1
clone_size: NA
d_call: NA

cdr3_aa: CASSSRDSNEQFF
cdr3_nt: TGTGCCAGCTCATCCCGGGACTCCAATGAGCAGTTCTTC
v_call: TRBV18
j_call: TRBJ2-1
clone_size: NA
d_call: NA

cdr3_aa: CASSSQRLAGRVDEQFF
cdr3_nt: TGTGCCAGCAGCTCCCAAAGACTAGCGGGGCGAGTGGATGAGCAGTTCTTC
v_call: TRBV11-3
j_call: TRBJ2-1
clone_size: NA
d_call: TRBD2

cdr3_aa: CASRGESDNQPQHF
cdr3_nt: TGTGCCAGCAGGGGAGAGTCCGACAATCAGCCCCAGCATTTT
v_call: TRBV28
j_call: TRBJ1-5
clone_size: NA
d_call: NA

cdr3_aa: CASSFGRNSPLHF
cdr3_nt: TGTGCCAGCAGCTTTGGGCGTAATTCACCCCTCCACTTT
v_call: TRBV7-6
j_call: TRBJ1-6
clone_size: NA
d_call: NA

cdr3_aa: CASSMAQRGYGYTF
cdr3_nt: TGTGCCAGTAGTATGGCCCAACGGGGTTATGGCTACACCTTC
v_call: TRBV19
j_call: TRBJ1-2
clone_size: NA
d_call: NA

cdr3_aa: CASRHLQTGGLSGANVLTF
cdr3_nt: TGTGCCAGCCGCCACCTACAGACAGGGGGCCTCTCTGGGGCCAACGTCCTGACTTTC
v_call: TRBV18
j_call: TRBJ2-6
clone_size: NA
d_call: TRBD1

cdr3_aa: CASSPVLTTDTQYF
cdr3_nt: TGTGCCAGCTCACCAGTCTTGACAACAGATACGCAGTATTTT
v_call: TRBV18
j_call: TRBJ2-3
clone_size: once
d_call: NA

cdr3_aa: CASRPDSDNQPQHF
cdr3_nt: TGTGCCAGCAGACCGGACAGCGACAATCAGCCCCAGCATTTT
v_call: TRBV7-2
j_call: TRBJ1-5
clone_size: NA
d_call: NA

cdr3_aa: CASSLFSDNEQFF
cdr3_nt: TGTGCCAGCAGCTTATTCTCCGACAATGAGCAGTTCTTC
v_call: TRBV13
j_call: TRBJ2-1
clone_size: once
d_call: NA

cdr3_aa: CASSQDSRGNAGELFF
cdr3_nt: TGCGCCAGCAGCCAAGACTCGCGGGGGAACGCCGGGGAGCTGTTTTTT
v_call: TRBV4-3
j_call: TRBJ2-2
clone_size: NA
d_call: TRBD2

cdr3_aa: CASSGRQGGDHEAFF
cdr3_nt: TGTGCCAGCAGTGGTAGACAGGGTGGGGACCATGAAGCTTTCTTT
v_call: TRBV6-1
j_call: TRBJ1-1
clone_size: NA
d_call: TRBD1

cdr3_aa: CASSLAGQPHEQYF
cdr3_nt: TGCGCCAGCAGCTTGGCGGGACAGCCCCACGAGCAGTACTTC
v_call: TRBV5-1
j_call: TRBJ2-7
clone_size: NA
d_call: TRBD1

cdr3_aa: CASSRQEGYYGYTF
cdr3_nt: TGTGCCAGCAGCCGCCAGGAGGGGTACTATGGCTACACCTTC
v_call: TRBV7-8
j_call: TRBJ1-2
clone_size: NA
d_call: NA

cdr3_aa: CASSLPGTGAYEQYF
cdr3_nt: TGTGCCAGCAGCTTACCCGGGACAGGGGCCTACGAGCAGTACTTC
v_call: TRBV11-2
j_call: TRBJ2-7
clone_size: once
d_call: TRBD1

cdr3_aa: CASSVGGLETQYF
cdr3_nt: TGTGCCAGCAGCGTCGGTGGTCTGGAGACCCAGTACTTC
v_call: TRBV9
j_call: TRBJ2-5
clone_size: NA
d_call: NA

cdr3_aa: CASSKAAARRGTRLTYGYTF
cdr3_nt: TGTGCCAGCAGCAAAGCCGCAGCCCGGAGAGGGACAAGACTGACCTATGGCTACACCTTC
v_call: TRBV21-1
j_call: TRBJ1-2
clone_size: NA
d_call: NA

cdr3_aa: CAWRPTGEAKNIQYF
cdr3_nt: TGTGCCTGGCGCCCTACAGGGGAGGCCAAAAACATTCAGTACTTC
v_call: TRBV30
j_call: TRBJ2-4
clone_size: NA
d_call: TRBD1

cdr3_aa: CASRRQGSNQPQHF
cdr3_nt: TGTGCCAGTAGGCGACAGGGTAGCAATCAGCCCCAGCATTTT
v_call: TRBV19
j_call: TRBJ1-5
clone_size: NA
d_call: TRBD1

cdr3_aa: CASSPRQDDGYTF
cdr3_nt: TGTGCCAGCAGCCCCAGACAGGACGATGGCTACACCTTC
v_call: TRBV27
j_call: TRBJ1-2
clone_size: NA
d_call: NA

cdr3_aa: CASRAPAPGSYNEQFF
cdr3_nt: TGTGCCAGCAGGGCCCCCGCCCCGGGCTCCTACAATGAGCAGTTCTTC
v_call: TRBV7-2
j_call: TRBJ2-1
clone_size: NA
d_call: NA

cdr3_aa: CATSIKGAGETQYF
cdr3_nt: TGTGCCACCAGCATCAAGGGGGCTGGGGAGACCCAGTACTTC
v_call: TRBV15
j_call: TRBJ2-5
clone_size: NA
d_call: TRBD1

cdr3_aa: CASSEYSNRGNTGELFF
cdr3_nt: TGTGCCAGCAGTGAATATAGTAATAGGGGGAACACCGGGGAGCTGTTTTTT
v_call: TRBV25-1
j_call: TRBJ2-2
clone_size: NA
d_call: NA

cdr3_aa: CARKGQGDSGNTIYF
cdr3_nt: TGCGCCAGGAAAGGACAGGGGGACTCTGGAAACACCATATATTTT
v_call: TRBV10-1
j_call: TRBJ1-3
clone_size: NA
d_call: TRBD1

cdr3_aa: CASSQERGLYEQYF
cdr3_nt: TGCGCCAGCAGCCAAGAGAGGGGGTTGTACGAGCAGTACTTC
v_call: TRBV4-3
j_call: TRBJ2-7
clone_size: NA
d_call: NA

cdr3_aa: CAWKRKVGNTEAFF
cdr3_nt: TGTGCCTGGAAGCGAAAGGTTGGGAACACTGAAGCTTTCTTT
v_call: TRBV30
j_call: TRBJ1-1
clone_size: NA
d_call: NA

cdr3_aa: CASSRDRGYTEAFF
cdr3_nt: TGTGCCAGCAGCCGGGACAGGGGATACACTGAAGCTTTCTTT
v_call: TRBV2
j_call: TRBJ1-1
clone_size: NA
d_call: TRBD1

cdr3_aa: CASSFTTGNTEAFF
cdr3_nt: TGCGCCAGCAGCTTTACTACAGGGAACACTGAAGCTTTCTTT
v_call: TRBV5-1
j_call: TRBJ1-1
clone_size: NA
d_call: NA

cdr3_aa: CASSKEWTGGFYEQYF
cdr3_nt: TGTGCCAGCAGCAAAGAATGGACGGGAGGGTTCTACGAGCAGTACTTC
v_call: TRBV21-1
j_call: TRBJ2-7
clone_size: NA
d_call: NA

cdr3_aa: CASSSGGWQPQHF
cdr3_nt: TGTGCCAGCAGCTCGGGGGGCTGGCAGCCCCAGCATTTT
v_call: TRBV5-8
j_call: TRBJ1-5
clone_size: NA
d_call: NA

cdr3_aa: CASSFRGPNTEAFF
cdr3_nt: TGTGCCAGCAGCTTCAGGGGCCCGAACACTGAAGCTTTCTTT
v_call: TRBV11-3
j_call: TRBJ1-1
clone_size: NA
d_call: NA